This T cell receptor beta chain was retrieved from a study of cytomegalovirus exposure and HLA in healthy donors. This CDR3 contains 16 residues. The junction had 8 bases not matched to a gene; V was cut back by 0 bases and J by 6 bases. The V gene's germline CDR1 is LGHNA and CDR2 YSLEER. The primer mix had 60 Vbeta and 13 Jbeta primers. The method was immunoSEQ multiplex PCR; TCRdb's version includes in-frame clones alone and lacks a portion of them. The data show over 130,000 clones, approximately 57% seen once. Sequenced material: PBMCs. The chain joins TRBV4-3 to TRBJ2-3, with 8 bases lining up with TRBD1. The sequence was obtained from a male donor in good health and CMV-seronegative. The CDR3 loop reads CASSQDGRQGRDTQYF. The CDR3 DNA follows: TGCGCCAGCAGCCAAGATGGTCGACAGGGGAGGGATACGCAGTATTTT.